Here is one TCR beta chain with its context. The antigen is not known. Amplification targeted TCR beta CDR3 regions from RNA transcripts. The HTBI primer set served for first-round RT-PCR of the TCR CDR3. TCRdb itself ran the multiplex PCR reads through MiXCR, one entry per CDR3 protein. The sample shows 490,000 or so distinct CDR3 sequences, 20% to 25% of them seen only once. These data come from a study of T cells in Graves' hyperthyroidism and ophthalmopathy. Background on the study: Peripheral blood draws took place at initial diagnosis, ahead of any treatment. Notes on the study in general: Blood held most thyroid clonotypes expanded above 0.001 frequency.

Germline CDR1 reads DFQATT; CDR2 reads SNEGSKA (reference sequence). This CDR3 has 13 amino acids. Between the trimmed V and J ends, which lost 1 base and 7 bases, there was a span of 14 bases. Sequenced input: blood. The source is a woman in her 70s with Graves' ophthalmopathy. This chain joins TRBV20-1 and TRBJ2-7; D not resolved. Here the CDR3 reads CSARAETPREQYF. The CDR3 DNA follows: TGCAGTGCTAGAGCAGAGACACCGCGGGAGCAGTACTTC.